What follows are 25 T cell receptor beta chains derived from one specimen sequenced in a study of cytomegalovirus exposure and HLA in healthy donors. The PCR was carried out with 60 Vbeta primers and 13 Jbeta primers. Clones were sequenced by immunoSEQ multiplex PCR, and TCRdb holds only the in-frame ones, with some missing. The table records about 120,000 clones, over 70% of them present only once. The sample was PBMCs. The origin of the receptors is a woman aged 18-30 years in good health and CMV-seronegative.

The chain has TRBV7-2 and TRBJ1-6; TRBD1 is a possible D gene (6 bases). Germline V lookup: CDR1 SGHTA, CDR2 FQGNSA. V lost 5 bases and J 7 bases, leaving 15 bases between the germline ends. The length of the CDR3 is 15 residues. CDR3 sequence reads: CASSPHRAKNSPLHF. CDR3 coding DNA: TGTGCCAGCAGCCCCCACAGGGCAAAGAATTCACCCCTCCACTTT.

The chain combines TRBV6-1 with TRBJ2-3; maybe TRBD2 (5 bases). Per the germline V gene, CDR1 is MNHNS and CDR2 is SASEGT. The CDR3 spans 15 residues. The V gene lost 7 bases and the J gene lost 1 base, with 15 bases spanning the gap. CDR3 region: CASTYLGVGTDTQYF. The DNA of the CDR3 is TGTGCCAGCACGTACCTCGGGGTAGGCACAGATACGCAGTATTTT.

The chain recombines TRBV27 with TRBJ2-2; D call uncertain. CDR1 MNHEY and CDR2 SMNVEV come from the germline V gene (reference sequence). The CDR3 has 15 amino acids. Trimming pared 4 bases from V and 2 bases from J, leaving 11 bases between. This chain's CDR3 is CASSYHTVNTGELFF. The CDR3 DNA reads as TGTGCCAGCAGTTACCACACCGTCAACACCGGGGAGCTGTTTTTT.

V and J are TRBV15 and TRBJ1-1, with D perhaps TRBD1 (6 bases). Deletions cut 0 bases from V and 5 bases from J, with 7 bases between. Germline CDR1 and CDR2: LNHNV and YYDKDF (reference sequence). This CDR3 is built from 13 residues. For the CDR3, the DNA is TGTGCCACCAGCAGAGATCAGGGGACTGAAGCTTTCTTT. Translated, it gives CATSRDQGTEAFF.

The chain employs TRBV6-5 and TRBJ2-3; no definite D call. V lost 7 bases to trimming and J lost 2 bases, with 10 bases between them. The CDR3 consists of 13 residues. Germline-derived CDR1 and CDR2 are MNHEY and SVGAGI. In DNA form, the CDR3 reads TGTGCCAGCACCCCCCCCCACACAGATACGCAGTATTTT. Translating gives CASTPPHTDTQYF.

The J gene is TRBJ2-1, the V gene TRBV29-1, with 10 bases that match TRBD1. V trimming: 7 bases; J trimming: 2 bases; junction bases outside the gene matches: 8. The CDR3 length is 15 residues. Germline-derived CDR1 and CDR2 are SQVTM and ANQGSEA. The CDR3 DNA reads as TGCAGCGCGCTCTCCGGGACAGGGGCCTACAATGAGCAGTTCTTC. This gives the protein CSALSGTGAYNEQFF.

The chain joins TRBV11-2 to TRBJ2-7, with a weak D call TRBD2 (6 bases). The length of the CDR3 is 16 residues. Germline lookup yields CDR1 SGHAT and CDR2 FQNNGV. V dropped 0 bases and J dropped 2 bases, with 14 bases sitting between them. The CDR3 spells CASSLDHRTTTYEQYF. The CDR3 region has the DNA TGTGCCAGCAGCTTAGATCACCGGACTACCACCTACGAGCAGTACTTC.

The CDR3 DNA sequence: TGTGCCAGCTCACCACCGGGTTCAGTTCGGGCCTACAATGAGCAGTTCTTC. It specifies CASSPPGSVRAYNEQFF. This chain uses TRBV18 with TRBJ2-1; D unclear. This CDR3 has 17 residues. The V gene lost 0 bases and the J gene lost 2 bases, with 14 bases spanning the gap. CDR1 and CDR2 from the germline V gene are KGHSH and LQKENI.

This sequence joins TRBV7-9 and TRBJ2-1, with TRBD2 identical over 9 bases. V was clipped by 0 bases and J by 5 bases; unmatched bases: 5. This CDR3 region has 16 residues. CDR1 and CDR2 (germline): SEHNR, FQNEAQ (reference sequence). CDR3 nucleotide sequence: TGTGCCAGCAGCTTAGCGCTAGCGGGGTTCGACAATGAGCAGTTCTTC. Protein product: CASSLALAGFDNEQFF.

This chain links TRBV4-3 with TRBJ1-4; no clear D. CDR1 and CDR2 from the germline V gene are LGHNA and YSLEER. The CDR3 consists of 13 residues. The V and J ends lost 2 bases and 7 bases respectively, with 8 bases between them. The CDR3 coding sequence is TGCGCCAGCAGCCAAACCCAACTTGAAAAACTGTTTTTT. Its protein is CASSQTQLEKLFF.

This chain links TRBV7-6 with TRBJ2-1, with D maybe TRBD2 (7 bases). The CDR3 totals 17 residues. Deletions cut 1 base from V and 6 bases from J, with 19 bases between. Germline-derived CDR1 and CDR2 are SGHVS and FNYEAQ. CDR3 DNA sequence: TGTGCCAGCAGCTTAGAGGGGGAGGGGGGGGCAGGCAATGAGCAGTTCTTC. It encodes CASSLEGEGGAGNEQFF.

The chain links TRBV5-1 to TRBJ1-5; 9 nucleotides align to TRBD1. Germline V gene lookup returns CDR1 SGHRS and CDR2 YFSETQ. This CDR3 comprises 15 residues. With 5 bases clipped from V and 4 bases from J, the junction kept 7 bases outside the gene matches. The chain's CDR3 is CASSFTGTGNQPQHF. CDR3 bases: TGCGCCAGCAGTTTTACCGGGACAGGGAATCAGCCCCAGCATTTT.

The chain joins TRBV5-1 to TRBJ1-6; D might be TRBD1 (6 bases). Looked up from germline, CDR1 is SGHRS and CDR2 is YFSETQ. This CDR3 comprises 18 residues. V was shortened by 0 bases and J by 2 bases, with 15 bases between the two germline ends. CDR3 sequence (DNA): TGCGCCAGCAGCTTGGAGGGGGGGGTGAGGACCTATAATTCACCCCTCCACTTT. Amino acids: CASSLEGGVRTYNSPLHF.

The rearrangement joins TRBV6-5 to TRBJ1-4; D is perhaps TRBD1 (5 bases). This CDR3 region has 15 residues. Trimming pared 6 bases from V and 4 bases from J, leaving 15 bases between. CDR1 MNHEY and CDR2 SVGAGI come from the germline V gene. The CDR3 DNA follows: TGTGCCAGCAGGACCAGGGTGGCGCGTAATGAAAAACTGTTTTTT. As protein: CASRTRVARNEKLFF.

The chain combines TRBV5-1 with TRBJ2-1; 13 nucleotides line up with TRBD2. CDR3 length equals 16 residues. The germline V gene encodes CDR1 SGHRS and CDR2 YFSETQ. Trimming removed 4 bases from V and 9 bases from J; junction bases left unmatched: 10. CDR3: CASSPEGTSGIGEQFF. In DNA, the CDR3 is TGCGCCAGCAGCCCGGAAGGGACTAGCGGGATCGGTGAGCAGTTCTTC.

The V and J genes are TRBV9 and TRBJ1-4; 10 nucleotides line up with TRBD1. CDR1 SGDLS and CDR2 YYNGEE come from the germline V gene. J gave up 7 bases and V 1 base, and 7 bases lay outside the gene matches. The CDR3 contains 16 residues. As DNA, the CDR3 is TGTGCCAGCAGCGTAACCCGGGACAGGGGAAGTGAAAAACTGTTTTTT. Its translation is CASSVTRDRGSEKLFF.

As for this clone: One end of the junction varies from germline; a read error may be responsible. The V call is TRBV18, the J call TRBJ1-2; D possibly corresponds to TRBD1 (6 bases). This CDR3 region has 12 residues. CDR1 KGHSH and CDR2 LQKENI come from the germline V gene. In DNA, the CDR3 is TGTGCCAGCTCAAGTTCCGAAGCGGACAGTTTCTTC. It is translated as CASSSSEADSFF.

This clone was found once. The CDR3 is CASSFEFEEAFF. The CDR3 region has the DNA TGTGCCAGCAGCTTTGAGTTTGAAGAAGCTTTCTTT. V gene TRBV5-6 combines with J gene TRBJ1-1, with D unresolved. Germline V gives CDR1 SGHDT, CDR2 YYEEEE. The V gene lost 2 bases and the J gene lost 8 bases, with 10 bases spanning the gap. The CDR3 runs 12 residues. The full variable domain, rest sourced from reference TRBV5-6 and TRBJ1-1, is DAGVTQSPTHLIKTRGQQVTLRCSPKSGHDTVSWYQQALGQGPQFIFQYYEEEERQRGNFPDRFSGHQFPNYSSELNVNALLLGDSALYLCASSFEFEEAFFGQGTRLTVV.

The V and J genes are TRBV10-3 and TRBJ1-1, with D perhaps matching TRBD1 (6 bases). Trimming removed 2 bases at V and 5 bases at J, with 15 bases between. This CDR3 is 15 amino acids long. Germline V CDR1 and CDR2: ENHRY, SYGVKD. This chain's CDR3 is CAISEVQGGGTEAFF. The CDR3, as DNA: TGTGCCATCAGTGAGGTACAGGGCGGGGGAACTGAAGCTTTCTTT.

Comment on this clone: This CDR3 is also generated by other DNA sequences in the sample. The J gene is TRBJ2-7, the V gene TRBV7-8, with TRBD1 identical over 7 bases. Per germline, CDR1 SGHVS and CDR2 FQNEAQ. The CDR3 has 13 amino acids. The ends lost 2 bases at V and 7 bases at J; junction bases unmatched: 5. CDR3 loop: CASSLRDRREQYF. CDR3 nucleotide sequence: TGTGCCAGCAGCTTAAGGGACAGAAGGGAGCAGTACTTC.

The chain is built from TRBV5-4 and TRBJ1-4; the D is unclear. Deletions cut 2 bases from V and 6 bases from J, with 8 bases between. Germline V lookup: CDR1 SGHNT, CDR2 YYREEE (reference sequence). The CDR3 totals 13 residues. The DNA for the CDR3 is TGTGCCAGCAGCTTCCCCGGAGATGAAAAACTGTTTTTT. It yields the protein CASSFPGDEKLFF.

The chain has TRBV2 and TRBJ1-2; 7 bases agree with TRBD1. Germline-derived CDR1 and CDR2 are SNHLY and FYNNEI. The CDR3 runs 13 residues. The V gene end was trimmed by 6 bases and the J gene end by 2 bases; junction bases not matched to a gene: 3. The DNA for the CDR3 is TGTGCCAGCAGCGTAGGGGGCAACTATGGCTACACCTTC. This encodes CASSVGGNYGYTF.

Notes on this clone: The sample carries other DNA sequences with the same CDR3. The chain links TRBV11-2 to TRBJ1-5; D perhaps matches TRBD1 (5 bases). Trimming left V 2 bases short and J 1 base short, with 6 bases between. The V gene's germline CDR1 is SGHAT and CDR2 FQNNGV. This CDR3 region has 14 residues. The CDR3: CASSLQGSNQPQHF. CDR3 bases: TGTGCCAGCAGCTTACAGGGAAGCAATCAGCCCCAGCATTTT.

This sequence joins TRBV27 and TRBJ2-3; 9 positions agree with TRBD2. From germline, CDR1 is MNHEY and CDR2 SMNVEV (reference sequence). Trimming removed 3 bases from V and 5 bases from J; junction bases left unmatched: 6. The CDR3 sequence is 15 residues long. Here the CDR3 DNA reads TGTGCCAGCAGTTTGCTAGCGGGAATGTTAGATACGCAGTATTTT. As protein: CASSLLAGMLDTQYF.

As for this clone: No conserved phenylalanine or tryptophan ends this CDR3, so it is likely a read error. The chain couples TRBV18 to TRBJ1-6; TRBD1 agrees at 10 bases. Germline CDR1 KGHSH, CDR2 LQKENI. V lost 8 bases, J lost 3 bases, and 19 bases stayed unmatched. CDR3 size: 20 residues. The CDR3 nucleotides read TGTGCCAGCACAACCGCGGGACAGGGGAAGTTTTTAGACTATAATTCACCCCTCCACCTT. Its translation: CASTTAGQGKFLDYNSPLHL.